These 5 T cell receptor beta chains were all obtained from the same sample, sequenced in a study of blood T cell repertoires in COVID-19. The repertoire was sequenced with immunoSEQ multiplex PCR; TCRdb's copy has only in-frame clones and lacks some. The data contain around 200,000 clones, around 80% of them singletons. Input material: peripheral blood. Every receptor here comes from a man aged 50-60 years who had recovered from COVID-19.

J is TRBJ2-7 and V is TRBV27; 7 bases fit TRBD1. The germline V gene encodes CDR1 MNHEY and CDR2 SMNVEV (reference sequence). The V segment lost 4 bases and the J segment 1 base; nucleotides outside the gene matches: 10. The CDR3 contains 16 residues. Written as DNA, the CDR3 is TGTGCCAGCAGTTCCCCCTTGAGGGACAGTTCCTACGAGCAGTACTTC. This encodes CASSSPLRDSSYEQYF.

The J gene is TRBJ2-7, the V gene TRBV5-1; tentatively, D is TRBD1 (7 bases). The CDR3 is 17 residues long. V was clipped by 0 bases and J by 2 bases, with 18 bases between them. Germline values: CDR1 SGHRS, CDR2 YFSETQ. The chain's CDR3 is CASSLGVWQGGTYEQYF. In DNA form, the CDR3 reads TGCGCCAGCAGCTTGGGAGTTTGGCAGGGGGGAACCTACGAGCAGTACTTC.

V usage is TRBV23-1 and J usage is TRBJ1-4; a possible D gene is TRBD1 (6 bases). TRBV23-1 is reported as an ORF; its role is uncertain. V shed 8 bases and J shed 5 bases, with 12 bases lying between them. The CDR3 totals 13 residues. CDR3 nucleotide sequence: TGCGCCAGCGGGGGCCGAGAAAATGAAAAACTGTTTTTT. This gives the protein CASGGRENEKLFF.

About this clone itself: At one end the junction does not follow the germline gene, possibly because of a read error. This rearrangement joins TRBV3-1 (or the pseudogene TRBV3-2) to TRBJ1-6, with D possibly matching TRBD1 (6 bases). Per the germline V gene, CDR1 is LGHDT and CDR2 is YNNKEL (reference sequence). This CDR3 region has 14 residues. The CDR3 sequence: CASSQGTNGSPLHF. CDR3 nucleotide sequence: TGTGCCAGCAGTCAAGGGACAAATGGTTCACCCCTCCACTTT.

In DNA form, the CDR3 reads TGTGCCAGCAGCTTAGACCTCAGTTGGGAAGCTTTCTTT. It specifies CASSLDLSWEAFF. The rearrangement joins TRBV11-2 to TRBJ1-1; D is ambiguous. CDR3 length: 13 residues. Trimming removed 0 bases from V and 8 bases from J, with 10 bases in between. Per the germline V gene, CDR1 is SGHAT and CDR2 is FQNNGV.